This TCR beta chain stems from a study of T cells in Graves' hyperthyroidism and ophthalmopathy. TCR beta CDR3 regions were amplified from RNA. The HTBI primer set was used in a first-round RT-PCR of the TCR CDR3. TCRdb fed the multiplex PCR reads into MiXCR, producing one record per CDR3 protein. The data show about 400,000 distinct CDR3 sequences, with 13% to 15% seen just once and about 20% held by the top ten. CDR3 size: 17 residues. Unmatched junction bases numbered 12, after V lost 4 bases and J lost 2 bases. Germline values: CDR1 LGHDT, CDR2 YNNKEL (reference sequence). This clonotype showed up many times.

The V call is TRBV3-1, the J call TRBJ2-3, with 7 bases aligning to TRBD2. The TCR originated in a woman in her 30s with Graves' ophthalmopathy. Sample: blood. The CDR3 region has the DNA TGTGCCAGCAGCCGTAGTTTCCAGCGGGGCTTCACAGATACGCAGTATTTT. It is translated as CASSRSFQRGFTDTQYF.